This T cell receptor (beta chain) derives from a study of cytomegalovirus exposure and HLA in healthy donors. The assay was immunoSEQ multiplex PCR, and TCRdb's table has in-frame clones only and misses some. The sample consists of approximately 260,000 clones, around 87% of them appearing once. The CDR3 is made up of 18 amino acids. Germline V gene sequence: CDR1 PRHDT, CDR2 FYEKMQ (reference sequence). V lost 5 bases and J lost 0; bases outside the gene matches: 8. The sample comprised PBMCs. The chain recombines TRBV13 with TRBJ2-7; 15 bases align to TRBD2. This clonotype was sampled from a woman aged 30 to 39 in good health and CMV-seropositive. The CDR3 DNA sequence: TGTGCCAGCAGCCCAGGACTAGCGGGAGGGGACGCCTCCTACGAGCAGTACTTC. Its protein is CASSPGLAGGDASYEQYF.